This T cell receptor (beta chain) is drawn from a study of blood T cell repertoires in COVID-19. Across the whole study: Sample material is recorded as cDNA or gDNA derived from T cells, B-cell-depleted T cells, or PBMCs.

Trimming pared 5 bases from V and 3 bases from J, leaving 4 bases between. The CDR3 runs 11 residues. From germline, CDR1 is LNHDA and CDR2 SQIVND (reference sequence). TCRdb keeps only in-frame clones here, not all; method: immunoSEQ multiplex PCR. There are approximately 74,000 clones in the sample; more than 85% occur only once, and 4.8% lies in the top ten. The source of this sequence is an older woman with active COVID-19. Sequenced material: peripheral blood. The chain is built from TRBV19 and TRBJ1-1; D gene uncertain. DNA of the CDR3: TGTGCCAGTAGTCTTTACACTGAAGCTTTCTTT. Encoded protein: CASSLYTEAFF. The full variable domain, its missing parts supplied by reference TRBV19 and TRBJ1-1, is DGGITQSPKYLFRKEGQNVTLSCEQNLNHDAMYWYRQDPGQGLRLIYYSQIVNDFQKGDIAEGYSVSREKKESFPLTVTSAQKNPTAFYLCASSLYTEAFFGQGTRLTVV.